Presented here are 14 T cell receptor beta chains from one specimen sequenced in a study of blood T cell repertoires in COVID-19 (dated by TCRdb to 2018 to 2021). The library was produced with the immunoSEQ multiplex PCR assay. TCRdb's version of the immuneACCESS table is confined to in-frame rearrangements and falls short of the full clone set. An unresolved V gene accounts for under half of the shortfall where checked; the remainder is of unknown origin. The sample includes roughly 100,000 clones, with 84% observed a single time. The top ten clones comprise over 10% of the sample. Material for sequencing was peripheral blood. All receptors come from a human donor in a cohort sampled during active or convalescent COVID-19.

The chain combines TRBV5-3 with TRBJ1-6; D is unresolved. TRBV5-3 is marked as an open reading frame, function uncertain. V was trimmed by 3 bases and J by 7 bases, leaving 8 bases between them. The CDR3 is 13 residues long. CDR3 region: CARSYSPNSPLHF. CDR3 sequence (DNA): TGTGCCAGAAGCTATTCCCCGAATTCACCCCTCCACTTT.

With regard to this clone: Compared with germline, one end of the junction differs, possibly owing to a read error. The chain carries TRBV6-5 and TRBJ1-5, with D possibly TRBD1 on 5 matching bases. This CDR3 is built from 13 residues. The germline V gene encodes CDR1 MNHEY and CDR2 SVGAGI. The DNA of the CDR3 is TGTGCCAGCAGGGGGCGTAGCAGTCAGCCCCAGCATTTT. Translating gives CASRGRSSQPQHF.

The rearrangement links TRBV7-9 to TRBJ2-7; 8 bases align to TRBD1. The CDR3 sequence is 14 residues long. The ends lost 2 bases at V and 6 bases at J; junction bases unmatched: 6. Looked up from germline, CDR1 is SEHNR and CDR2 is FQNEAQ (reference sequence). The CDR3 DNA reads TGTGCCAGCAGCTTATCCACAGGGGGTGGCGAGCAGTACTTC. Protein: CASSLSTGGGEQYF. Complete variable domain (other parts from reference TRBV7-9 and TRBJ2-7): DTGVSQNPRHKITKRGQNVTFRCDPISEHNRLYWYRQTLGQGPEFLTYFQNEAQLEKSRLLSDRFSAERPKGSFSTLEIQRTEQGDSAMYLCASSLSTGGGEQYFGPGTRLTVT.

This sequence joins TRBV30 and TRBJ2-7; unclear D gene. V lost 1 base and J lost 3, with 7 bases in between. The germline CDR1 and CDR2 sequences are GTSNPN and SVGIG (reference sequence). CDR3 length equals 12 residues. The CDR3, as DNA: TGTGCCTGGAGTGGTACCGGCTACGAGCAGTACTTC. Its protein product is CAWSGTGYEQYF. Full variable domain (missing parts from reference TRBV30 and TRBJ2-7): SQTIHQWPATLVQPVGSPLSLECTVEGTSNPNLYWYRQAAGRGLQLLFYSVGIGQISSEVPQNLSASRPQDRQFILSSKKLLLSDSGFYLCAWSGTGYEQYFGPGTRLTVT.

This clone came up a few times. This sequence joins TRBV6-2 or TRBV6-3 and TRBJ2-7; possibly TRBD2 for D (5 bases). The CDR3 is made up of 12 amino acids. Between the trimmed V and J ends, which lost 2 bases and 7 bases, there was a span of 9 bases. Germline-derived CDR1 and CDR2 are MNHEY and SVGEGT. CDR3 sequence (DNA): TGTGCCAGCAGTTACGGGCGGAGGGAGCAGTACTTC. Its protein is CASSYGRREQYF.

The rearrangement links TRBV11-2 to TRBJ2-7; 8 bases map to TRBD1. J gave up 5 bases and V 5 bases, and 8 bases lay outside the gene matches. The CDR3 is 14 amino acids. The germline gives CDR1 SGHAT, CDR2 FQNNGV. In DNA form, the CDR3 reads TGTGCCAGCAGCAGGACAGGGATGGTAAACGAGCAGTACTTC. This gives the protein CASSRTGMVNEQYF. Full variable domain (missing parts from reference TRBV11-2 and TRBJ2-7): EAGVAQSPRYKIIEKRQSVAFWCNPISGHATLYWYQQILGQGPKLLIQFQNNGVVDDSQLPKDRFSAERLKGVDSTLKIQPAKLEDSAVYLCASSRTGMVNEQYFGPGTRLTVT.

The CDR3 DNA reads as TGTGCCAGCTCACCACCTATCAGTGGTGAGCAGTACTTC. Translation gives CASSPPISGEQYF. This chain joins TRBV18 and TRBJ2-7, with unresolved D. CDR1 is KGHSH, CDR2 LQKENI, per germline. This CDR3 contains 13 residues. V gave up 0 bases and J gave up 7 bases, with 10 bases separating them.

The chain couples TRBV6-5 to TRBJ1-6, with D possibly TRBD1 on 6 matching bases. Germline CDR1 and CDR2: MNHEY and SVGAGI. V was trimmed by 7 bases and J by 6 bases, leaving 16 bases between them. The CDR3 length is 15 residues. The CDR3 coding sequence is TGTGCCAGCACCGGGCCTCGAGGGGGTAATTCACCCCTCCACTTT. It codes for CASTGPRGGNSPLHF.

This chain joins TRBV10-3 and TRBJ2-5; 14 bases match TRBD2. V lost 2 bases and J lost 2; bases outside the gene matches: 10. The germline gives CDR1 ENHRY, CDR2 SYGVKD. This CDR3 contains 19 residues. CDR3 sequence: CAISETRLAGGILQETQYF. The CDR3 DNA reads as TGTGCCATCAGTGAGACAAGACTAGCGGGGGGGATCTTACAAGAGACCCAGTACTTC.

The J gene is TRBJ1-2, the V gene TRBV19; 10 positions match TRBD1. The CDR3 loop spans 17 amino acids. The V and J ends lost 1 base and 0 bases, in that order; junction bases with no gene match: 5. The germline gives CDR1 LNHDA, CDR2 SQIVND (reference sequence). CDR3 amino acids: CASSIVGTGVSNYGYTF. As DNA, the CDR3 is TGTGCCAGTAGTATAGTGGGGACAGGGGTATCTAACTATGGCTACACCTTC.

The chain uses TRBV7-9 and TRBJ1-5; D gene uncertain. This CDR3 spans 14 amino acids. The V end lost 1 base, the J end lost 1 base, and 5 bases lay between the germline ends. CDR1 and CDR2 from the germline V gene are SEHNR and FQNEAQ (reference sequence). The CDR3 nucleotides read TGTGCCAGCAGCTTAGACAACAGCAATCAGCCCCAGCATTTT. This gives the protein CASSLDNSNQPQHF.

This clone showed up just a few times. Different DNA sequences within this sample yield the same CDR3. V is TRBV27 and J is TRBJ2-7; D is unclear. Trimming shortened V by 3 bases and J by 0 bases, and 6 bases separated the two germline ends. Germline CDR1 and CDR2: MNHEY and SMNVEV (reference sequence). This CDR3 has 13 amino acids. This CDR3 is CASSFASSYEQYF. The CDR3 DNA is TGTGCCAGCAGTTTCGCTAGCTCCTACGAGCAGTACTTC.

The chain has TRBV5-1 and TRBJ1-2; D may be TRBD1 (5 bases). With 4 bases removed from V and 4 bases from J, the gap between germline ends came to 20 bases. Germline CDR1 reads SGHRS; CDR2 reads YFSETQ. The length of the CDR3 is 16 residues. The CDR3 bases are TGCGCCAGCAGCGGGGCTGGGGTCAATCTCCCCTATGGCTACACCTTC. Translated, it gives CASSGAGVNLPYGYTF.

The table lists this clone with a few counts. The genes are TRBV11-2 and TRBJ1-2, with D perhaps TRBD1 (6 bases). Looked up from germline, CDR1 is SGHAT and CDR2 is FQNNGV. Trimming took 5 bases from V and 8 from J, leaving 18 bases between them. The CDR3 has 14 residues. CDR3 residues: CASSPENRAFGYTF. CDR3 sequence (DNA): TGTGCCAGCAGCCCCGAAAACAGGGCGTTCGGCTACACCTTC.